The 10 T cell receptor beta chains given below trace back to one sample, sequenced in a study of cytomegalovirus exposure and HLA in healthy donors. The study ran its PCR with 60 Vbeta and 13 Jbeta primers. The data were produced by immunoSEQ multiplex PCR, yet TCRdb's version contains in-frame clones alone and is incomplete. The sample has fewer than 200,000 clones. Input material: PBMCs. These receptors all come from a man under 40 in good health and CMV-seronegative.

J is TRBJ2-1 and V is TRBV6-1; a possible D gene is TRBD1 (5 bases). Germline V gene sequence: CDR1 MNHNS, CDR2 SASEGT. The V gene lost 0 bases and the J gene lost 4 bases, with 13 bases spanning the gap. The CDR3 contains 16 residues. DNA for the CDR3: TGTGCCAGCAGTGAAGCTCTTCAGGGCCCTTACAATGAGCAGTTCTTC. Protein product: CASSEALQGPYNEQFF.

The chain recombines TRBV7-2 with TRBJ2-3; TRBD2 is a possible D gene (6 bases). The V gene lost 1 base and the J gene lost 14 bases, with 16 bases spanning the gap. The germline V gene encodes CDR1 SGHTA and CDR2 FQGNSA. CDR3 length equals 13 residues. In DNA, the CDR3 is TGTGCCAGCAGCTTAGATCCGGGGGTCCCGGGGTATTTT. Amino acids: CASSLDPGVPGYF.

The chain joins TRBV30 to TRBJ1-1; no clear D. The CDR3 is 13 amino acids. V lost 0 bases and J 1 base, leaving 6 bases between the germline ends. CDR1 GTSNPN and CDR2 SVGIG come from the germline V gene (reference sequence). CDR3 amino acids: CAWSVHGNTEAFF. As DNA, the CDR3 is TGTGCCTGGAGTGTTCACGGGAACACTGAAGCTTTCTTT.

The V and J genes are TRBV27 and TRBJ1-3, with 8 bases matching TRBD1. Germline V gene sequence: CDR1 MNHEY, CDR2 SMNVEV (reference sequence). The CDR3 runs 16 residues. Trimming cost V 7 bases and J 4 bases; bases outside gene matches: 12. The CDR3 here is CASKTVGQGEGNTIYF. CDR3 nucleotide sequence: TGTGCCAGCAAGACCGTCGGACAGGGCGAAGGAAACACCATATATTTT.

The chain joins TRBV6-1 to TRBJ1-5, with a tentative D call TRBD1 (6 bases). V was clipped by 4 bases and J by 0 bases, with 13 bases between them. The CDR3 is made up of 16 amino acids. Per the germline V gene, CDR1 is MNHNS and CDR2 is SASEGT. CDR3 DNA sequence: TGTGCCAGCAGTGGGCGGGGGGCTTATAGCAATCAGCCCCAGCATTTT. Its translation is CASSGRGAYSNQPQHF.

The chain is built from TRBV5-6 and TRBJ1-3; D is uncertain. V was clipped by 3 bases and J by 0 bases, with 16 bases between them. Germline V CDR1 and CDR2: SGHDT, YYEEEE. This CDR3 region has 17 residues. For the CDR3, the DNA is TGTGCCAGCAGCTGGAGGGAGGGATACTACTCTGGAAACACCATATATTTT. Residues: CASSWREGYYSGNTIYF.

The J gene is TRBJ1-4, the V gene TRBV9; D unresolved. Trimming removed 0 bases at V and 8 bases at J, with 14 bases between. The germline V gene has CDR1 SGDLS and CDR2 YYNGEE. CDR3 size: 15 residues. The CDR3: CASSVEDDFGEKLFF. For the CDR3, the DNA is TGTGCCAGCAGCGTAGAGGATGACTTCGGGGAAAAACTGTTTTTT.

The chain employs TRBV25-1 and TRBJ1-6; D not certain. The CDR3 consists of 18 residues. Germline V gene sequence: CDR1 MGHDK, CDR2 SYGVNS. The V and J ends lost 4 bases and 0 bases respectively, with 16 bases between them. The DNA of the CDR3 is TGTGCCAGCAGTGCTGGGTTGGATCGGAGCTCCTATAATTCACCCCTCCACTTT. It encodes CASSAGLDRSSYNSPLHF.

This chain joins TRBV7-8 and TRBJ2-5, with 9 bases lining up with TRBD1. The DNA matches TRBJ2-7 better at its end, which makes the J call doubtful. CDR1 is SGHVS, CDR2 FQNEAQ, per germline. The CDR3 contains 15 residues. The CDR3: CASSLPGQGPYEQYF. As DNA, the CDR3 is TGTGCCAGCAGCTTACCGGGACAGGGTCCCTACGAGCAGTACTTC.

This sequence joins TRBV6-1 and TRBJ1-3, with D tentatively TRBD1 (5 bases). The CDR3 length is 14 residues. V lost 5 bases and J lost 0, with 8 bases in between. Germline-derived CDR1 and CDR2 are MNHNS and SASEGT. The CDR3, as DNA: TGTGCCAGCAGTAGGGGATCCTCTGGAAACACCATATATTTT. Amino acids: CASSRGSSGNTIYF.